The present TCR beta chain was sequenced within a study of blood T cell repertoires in COVID-19. Across the study: The United States, Italy and Spain supplied acute and convalescent COVID-19 samples.

In the authors' workflow: For nucleated cells, counts were estimated from reference gene primer amplification. Profiled with immunoSEQ multiplex PCR; TCRdb holds only in-frame clones, not every one. That table is the source of V, J and clone size, and D and trimming were worked out from the DNA. The repertoire has about 300,000 clones, about four fifths of them found once; the top ten carry over 8.5%. The CDR3 has 14 residues. The V segment lost 4 bases and the J segment 7 bases; nucleotides outside the gene matches: 11. Germline CDR1 and CDR2: SGHKS and YYEKEE (reference sequence). Input material: peripheral blood. The chain employs TRBV5-5 and TRBJ2-7, with 7 positions matching TRBD1. The clonotype originates from a woman aged 45 to 65 who had recovered from COVID-19. DNA of the CDR3: TGTGCCAGCAGCCCTGGGGCAGGGGGTAGGGAGCAGTACTTC. This encodes CASSPGAGGREQYF.